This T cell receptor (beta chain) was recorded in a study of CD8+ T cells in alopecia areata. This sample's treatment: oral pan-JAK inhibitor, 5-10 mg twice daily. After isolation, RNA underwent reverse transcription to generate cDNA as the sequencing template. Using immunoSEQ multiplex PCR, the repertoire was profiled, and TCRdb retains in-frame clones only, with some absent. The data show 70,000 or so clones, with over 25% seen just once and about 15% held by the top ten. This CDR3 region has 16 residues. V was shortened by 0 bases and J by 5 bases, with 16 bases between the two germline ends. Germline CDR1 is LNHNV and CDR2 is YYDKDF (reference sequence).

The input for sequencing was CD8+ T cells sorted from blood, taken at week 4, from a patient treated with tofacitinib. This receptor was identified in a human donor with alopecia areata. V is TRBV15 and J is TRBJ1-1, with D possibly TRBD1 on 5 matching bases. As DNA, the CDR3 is TGTGCCACCAGCAGAGATTCCCTGTCAGGGCGGACTGAAGCTTTCTTT. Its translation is CATSRDSLSGRTEAFF.